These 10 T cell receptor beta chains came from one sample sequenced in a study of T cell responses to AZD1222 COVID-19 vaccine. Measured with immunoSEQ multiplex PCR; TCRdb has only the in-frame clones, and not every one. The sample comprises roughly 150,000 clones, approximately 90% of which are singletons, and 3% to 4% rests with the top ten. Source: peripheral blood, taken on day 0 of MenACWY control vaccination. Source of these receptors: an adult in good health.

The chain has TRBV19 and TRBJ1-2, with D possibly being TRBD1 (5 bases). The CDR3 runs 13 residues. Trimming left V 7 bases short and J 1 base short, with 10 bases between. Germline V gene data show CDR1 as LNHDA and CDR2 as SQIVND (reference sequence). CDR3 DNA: TGTGCCAGTATGCAGGGCGATAACTATGGCTACACCTTC. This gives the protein CASMQGDNYGYTF.

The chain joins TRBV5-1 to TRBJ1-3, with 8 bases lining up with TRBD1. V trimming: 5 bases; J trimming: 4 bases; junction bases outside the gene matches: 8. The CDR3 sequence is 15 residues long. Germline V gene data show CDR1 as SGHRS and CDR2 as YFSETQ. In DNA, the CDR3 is TGCGCCAGCAGTCGTGGACAGGGTTGGGGAAACACCATATATTTT. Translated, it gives CASSRGQGWGNTIYF.

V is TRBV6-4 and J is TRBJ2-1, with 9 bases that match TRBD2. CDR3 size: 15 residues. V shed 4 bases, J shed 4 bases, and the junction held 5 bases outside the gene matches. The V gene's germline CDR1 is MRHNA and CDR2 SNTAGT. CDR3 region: CASSVLAGEYNEQFF. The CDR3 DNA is TGTGCCAGCAGTGTATTAGCGGGGGAATACAATGAGCAGTTCTTC.

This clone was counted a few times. CDR3 coding DNA: TGTGCCAGCAGTTACCTAGGACTAGCGGGTGTGTACAATGAGCAGTTCTTC. It yields the protein CASSYLGLAGVYNEQFF. The rearrangement uses TRBV6-2 or TRBV6-3 and TRBJ2-1, with 11 bases lining up with TRBD2. The CDR3 loop spans 17 amino acids. Germline V CDR1 and CDR2: MNHEY, SVGEGT. V gave up 2 bases and J gave up 4 bases; unmatched junction bases: 7.

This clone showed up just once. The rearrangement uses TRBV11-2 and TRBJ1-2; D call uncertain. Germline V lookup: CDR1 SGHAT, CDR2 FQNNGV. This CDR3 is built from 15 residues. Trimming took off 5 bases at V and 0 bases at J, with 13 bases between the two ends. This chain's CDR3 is CASSARGEANYGYTF. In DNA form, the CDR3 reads TGTGCCAGCAGCGCTCGCGGAGAAGCTAACTATGGCTACACCTTC.

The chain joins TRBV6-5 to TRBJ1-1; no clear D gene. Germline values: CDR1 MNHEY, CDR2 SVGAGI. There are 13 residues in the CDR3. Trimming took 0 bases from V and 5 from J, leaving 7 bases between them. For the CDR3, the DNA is TGTGCCAGCAGTTACTCGGAGAGGACTGAAGCTTTCTTT. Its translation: CASSYSERTEAFF.

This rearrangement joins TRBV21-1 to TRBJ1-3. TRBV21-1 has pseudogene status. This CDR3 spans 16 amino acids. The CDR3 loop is CASSKVTVSSGNTIYF. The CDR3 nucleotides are TGTGCCAGCAGCAAAGTTACGGTATCCTCTGGAAACACCATATATTTT.

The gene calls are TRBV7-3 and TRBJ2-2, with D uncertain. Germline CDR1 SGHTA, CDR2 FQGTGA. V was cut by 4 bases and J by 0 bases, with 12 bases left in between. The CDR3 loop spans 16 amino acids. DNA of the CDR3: TGTGCCAGCAGCTCTCCAATTAGTTCGAACACCGGGGAGCTGTTTTTT. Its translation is CASSSPISSNTGELFF. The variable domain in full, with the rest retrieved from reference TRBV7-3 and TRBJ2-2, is GAGVSQTPSNKVTEKGKYVELRCDPISGHTALYWYRQSLGQGPEFLIYFQGTGAADDSGLPNDRFFAVRPEGSVSTLKIQRTERGDSAVYLCASSSPISSNTGELFFGEGSRLTVL.

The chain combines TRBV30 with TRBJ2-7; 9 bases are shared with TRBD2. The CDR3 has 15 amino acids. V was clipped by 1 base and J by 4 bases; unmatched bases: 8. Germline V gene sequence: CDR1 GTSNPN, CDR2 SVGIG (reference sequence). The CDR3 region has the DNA TGTGCCTGGAGTGCGTATGGACTAGCGAGATACGAGCAGTACTTC. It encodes CAWSAYGLARYEQYF.

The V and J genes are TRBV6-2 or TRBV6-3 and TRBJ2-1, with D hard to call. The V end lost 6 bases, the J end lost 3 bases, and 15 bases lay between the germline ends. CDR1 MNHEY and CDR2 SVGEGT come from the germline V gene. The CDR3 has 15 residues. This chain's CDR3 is CASSPVVELYNEQFF. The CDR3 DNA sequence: TGTGCCAGCAGCCCCGTGGTAGAGCTCTACAATGAGCAGTTCTTC.